This TCR beta chain originates from a study of blood T cell repertoires in COVID-19. Study summary: In each case, the material was cDNA or gDNA derived from T cells, B-cell-depleted T cells, or PBMCs.

V dropped 2 bases and J dropped 5 bases, with 16 bases sitting between them. Germline assignment: CDR1 MNHEY and CDR2 SVGAGI. CDR3 size: 15 residues. The table came from immunoSEQ multiplex PCR; TCRdb's copy has only in-frame clones and leaves some out. The sample shows about 97,000 clones, 70% to 90% of them seen only once. Sequenced: peripheral blood. The sequence was collected from a human donor in a cohort sampled during active COVID-19. V gene TRBV6-5 combines with J gene TRBJ2-7; D possibly corresponds to TRBD2 (6 bases). This CDR3 reads CASSYQGGLGDEQYF. The DNA of the CDR3 is TGTGCCAGCAGTTACCAGGGAGGCCTAGGCGACGAGCAGTACTTC.